The T cell receptor (beta chain) under discussion was sequenced for a study of cytomegalovirus exposure and HLA in healthy donors. With regard to this clone: The antigen remains undetermined.

This CDR3 spans 13 amino acids. The ends were cut back, 5 bases at V and 2 bases at J, with 10 bases in the middle. Germline V gene lookup returns CDR1 SNHLY and CDR2 FYNNEI. PCR amplification relied on 60 Vbeta primers (plus 13 Jbeta primers). Here immunoSEQ multiplex PCR was the method, and the copy in TCRdb shows in-frame clones only, minus some. The repertoire holds fewer than 65,000 clones, 73% seen once, with about 5.7% in the top ten. Study-level findings and limits: The CMV antigen specificity of a few CMV-associated chains was confirmed through in vitro analysis. As a later analysis revealed, most CMV-associated TCR beta chains appeared HLA-restricted. The investigators catalogued 150 or so TCR beta chains as cytomegalovirus-associated. The presence/absence work took it that sequencing depth was about the same across donors.

This TCR came from a man aged 50 or older in good health and CMV-seronegative. This chain connects TRBV2 to TRBJ2-7, with a possible D match to TRBD1 (6 bases). The material sequenced was PBMCs. CDR3 sequence (DNA): TGTGCCAGCAGTCTCGGGACACCCTACGAGCAGTACTTC. Protein product: CASSLGTPYEQYF.